The 12 T cell receptor beta chains given below trace back to one sample, sequenced in a study of vaccination and CD4 T cells after COVID-19. At the Johns Hopkins FTIC core, DNA taken from cultured CD4+ T cells was sequenced by way of the Oncomine TCR Beta short-read assay. TCRdb re-analysed the PCR reads in MiXCR, keeping a single row per CDR3 protein. The sample holds around 25,000 distinct CDR3 sequences, roughly 46% seen once. For these TCRs, the target antigens are not known. The time point denotes: late sampling 161 to 241 days after vaccination in a few convalescent patients. Documented treatment: approximately 9-day PBMC culture with coronavirus spike peptide pools or control peptides (ViraFEST assay). The sample consisted of CD4+ T cells from blood, cultured in vitro, taken about 7 months after SARS-CoV-2 vaccination. The origin of the receptors is a human donor who had recovered from COVID-19.

This clonotype was counted between two and nine times. The chain couples TRBV19 to TRBJ1-2; D gene uncertain. From germline, CDR1 is LNHDA and CDR2 SQIVND (reference sequence). The CDR3 is 17 amino acids. V was trimmed by 0 bases and J by 0 bases, leaving 14 bases between them. Here the CDR3 reads CASSIDAHSRSNYGYTF. The CDR3, as DNA: TGTGCCAGTAGTATAGACGCACATAGCAGATCTAACTATGGCTACACCTTC. Together with reference TRBV19 and TRBJ1-2, the CDR3 gives the full variable domain: DGGITQSPKYLFRKEGQNVTLSCEQNLNHDAMYWYRQDPGQGLRLIYYSQIVNDFQKGDIAEGYSVSREKKESFPLTVTSAQKNPTAFYLCASSIDAHSRSNYGYTFGSGTRLTVV.

This clonotype was counted only a few times. The V call is TRBV6-5, the J call TRBJ2-5; D possibly matches TRBD1 or TRBD2 (5 bases each). Trimming cost V 3 bases and J 2 bases, with 7 bases left between them. The CDR3 sequence is 13 residues long. Germline V lookup: CDR1 MNHEY, CDR2 SVGAGI. Written as DNA, the CDR3 is TGTGCCAGCAGTTATGGGGGACAAGAGACCCAGTACTTC. Its translation: CASSYGGQETQYF.

The chain recombines TRBV4-2 with TRBJ2-6; TRBD1 is a possible D gene (6 bases). The germline V and J ends were trimmed by 0 bases and 3 bases, with 9 bases remaining between them. The CDR3 extends over 16 amino acids. The germline CDR1 and CDR2 sequences are LGHNA and YNFKEQ. CDR3 nucleotides: TGTGCCAGCAGCCAAGATCCGACAGGTGGGGCCAACGTCCTGACTTTC. This translates into CASSQDPTGGANVLTF.

The V and J genes are TRBV28 and TRBJ1-2, with TRBD1 as a possible D gene (6 bases). CDR3 length: 12 amino acids. The germline CDR1 and CDR2 sequences are MDHEN and SYDVKM. The germline V and J ends were trimmed by 4 bases and 4 bases, with 7 bases remaining between them. The DNA for the CDR3 is TGTGCCAGCAGTTGGACAGTCTATGGCTACACCTTC. Its protein is CASSWTVYGYTF.

This clonotype was observed a handful of times. This chain joins TRBV7-6 and TRBJ2-2, with D uncertain. The CDR3 length is 12 residues. The germline V gene has CDR1 SGHVS and CDR2 FNYEAQ. Between the trimmed V and J ends, which lost 5 bases and 3 bases, there was a span of 4 bases. The CDR3 DNA reads as TGTGCCAGCAGCACACACACCGGGGAGCTGTTTTTT. As protein: CASSTHTGELFF.

This clonotype appeared a few times. The chain carries TRBV7-2 and TRBJ1-2; TRBD1 might be the D (6 bases). CDR1 is SGHTA and CDR2 is FQGNSA in the germline V gene. CDR3 length: 16 residues. V lost 3 bases and J 6 bases, leaving 20 bases between the germline ends. CDR3 in DNA: TGTGCCAGCAGCTTCTCAGTACAGGGTGCGAGGGATGGCTACACCTTC. Protein: CASSFSVQGARDGYTF.

V and J are TRBV28 and TRBJ2-3, with 10 bases fitting TRBD2. With 6 bases clipped from V and 4 bases from J, the junction kept 10 bases outside the gene matches. The CDR3 covers 16 residues. Germline V CDR1 and CDR2: MDHEN, SYDVKM. CDR3 DNA: TGTGCCAGCAGATACTCTAGCGGGAGTTTAGCAGATACGCAGTATTTT. It yields the protein CASRYSSGSLADTQYF.

V and J are TRBV27 and TRBJ2-1, with D possibly being TRBD1 or TRBD2 (5 bases each). With 6 bases removed from V and 3 bases from J, the gap between germline ends came to 15 bases. This CDR3 spans 15 amino acids. Germline V gives CDR1 MNHEY, CDR2 SMNVEV (reference sequence). In DNA, the CDR3 is TGTGCCAGCAGCCACGGGACGGATCTCTACAATGAGCAGTTCTTC. This codes for CASSHGTDLYNEQFF.

The table lists this clonotype with a few counts. This chain joins TRBV6-1 and TRBJ2-7; 8 bases agree with TRBD2. The CDR3 length is 12 residues. Germline CDR1 and CDR2: MNHNS and SASEGT. With V trimmed by 5 bases and J by 9 bases, 6 bases remained unmatched. The CDR3 sequence is CASSNPLAGQYF. DNA of the CDR3: TGTGCCAGCAGTAACCCGCTAGCGGGGCAGTACTTC.

This sequence joins TRBV27 and TRBJ1-2, with D possibly TRBD1 on 5 matching bases. CDR1 is MNHEY and CDR2 is SMNVEV in the germline V gene (reference sequence). Trimming cost V 2 bases and J 7 bases, with 8 bases left between them. The length of the CDR3 is 12 residues. For the CDR3, the DNA is TGTGCCAGCAGTTTACGGGGGGGTGGCTACACCTTC. It encodes CASSLRGGGYTF.

The V and J genes are TRBV5-4 and TRBJ2-5, with a possible D match to TRBD1 (6 bases). The germline V and J ends were trimmed by 1 base and 4 bases, with 17 bases remaining between them. CDR1 and CDR2 (germline): SGHNT, YYREEE (reference sequence). CDR3 length: 16 residues. The CDR3 region is CASSLLVTGQRETQYF. The CDR3 nucleotides read TGTGCCAGCAGCTTGTTAGTTACAGGGCAGAGAGAGACCCAGTACTTC.

The CDR3 nucleotides are TGTGCCAGCAGTAAGACAGGGATGAACACTGAAGCTTTCTTT. Its protein is CASSKTGMNTEAFF. V and J are TRBV6-1 and TRBJ1-1; 7 nucleotides align to TRBD1. V dropped 5 bases and J dropped 0; count of bases not matched to a gene: 3. CDR3 size: 14 residues. Per germline, CDR1 MNHNS and CDR2 SASEGT.